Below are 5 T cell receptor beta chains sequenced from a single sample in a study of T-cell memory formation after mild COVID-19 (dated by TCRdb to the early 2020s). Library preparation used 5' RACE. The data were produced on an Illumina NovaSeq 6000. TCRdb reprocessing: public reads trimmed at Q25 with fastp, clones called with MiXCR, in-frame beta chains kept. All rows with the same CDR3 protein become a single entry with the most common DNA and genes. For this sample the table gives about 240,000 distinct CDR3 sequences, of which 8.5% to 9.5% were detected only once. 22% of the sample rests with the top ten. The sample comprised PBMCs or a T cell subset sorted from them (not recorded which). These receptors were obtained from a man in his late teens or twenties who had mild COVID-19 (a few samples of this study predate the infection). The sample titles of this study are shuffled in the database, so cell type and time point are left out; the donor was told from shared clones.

The CDR3 nucleotides read TGCAGTGCTAGACTCTGGGGCGTTCACACTGAAGCTTTCTTT. Amino acid sequence: CSARLWGVHTEAFF. The chain employs TRBV20-1 and TRBJ1-1; D might be TRBD1 (5 bases). The CDR3 is 14 residues long. The V gene's germline CDR1 is DFQATT and CDR2 SNEGSKA (reference sequence). V dropped 2 bases and J dropped 3 bases, with 13 bases sitting between them.

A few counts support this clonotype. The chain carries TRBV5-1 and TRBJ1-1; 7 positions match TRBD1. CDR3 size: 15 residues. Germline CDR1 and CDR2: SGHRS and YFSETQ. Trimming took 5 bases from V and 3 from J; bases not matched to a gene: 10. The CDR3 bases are TGCGCCAGCAGACAGGGGCCCGAGCCGGACACTGAAGCTTTCTTT. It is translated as CASRQGPEPDTEAFF.

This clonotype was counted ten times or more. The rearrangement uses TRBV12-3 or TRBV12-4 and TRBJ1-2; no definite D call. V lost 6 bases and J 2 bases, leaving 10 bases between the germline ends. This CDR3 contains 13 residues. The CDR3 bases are TGTGCCAGCAGCCTGACGGGAAACTATGGCTACACCTTC. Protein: CASSLTGNYGYTF.

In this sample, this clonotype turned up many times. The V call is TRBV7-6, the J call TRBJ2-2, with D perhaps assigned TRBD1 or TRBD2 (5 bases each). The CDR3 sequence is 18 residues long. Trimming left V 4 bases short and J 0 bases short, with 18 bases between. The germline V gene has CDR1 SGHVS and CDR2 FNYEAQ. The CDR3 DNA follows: TGTGCCAGCAGCTGGGGGATCGTCTGGTCTTCGAACACCGGGGAGCTGTTTTTT. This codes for CASSWGIVWSSNTGELFF.

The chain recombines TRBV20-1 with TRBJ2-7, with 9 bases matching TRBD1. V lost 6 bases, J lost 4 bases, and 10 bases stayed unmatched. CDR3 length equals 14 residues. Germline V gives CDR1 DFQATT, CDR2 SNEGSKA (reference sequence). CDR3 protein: CSAPKQGAGYEQYF. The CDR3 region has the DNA TGCAGTGCGCCTAAACAGGGGGCGGGGTACGAGCAGTACTTC.